This T cell receptor (beta chain) was sequenced for a study of regulatory T cells in long-lasting Graves disease. Background on the study: Over 5 years of antithyroid drugs with positive TSH receptor antibodies was taken to mean persistent Graves' disease. The study's findings and limits: Tissue studied was limited to peripheral blood, excluding thyroid tissue. Patients with persistent disease shared some 2,900 public clonotypes, outpacing the approximately 970 shared by new patients.

Investigators prepared the TCR beta libraries by applying iRepertoire HTBI primers and Arm-PCR of CDR3 regions. One entry per CDR3 protein, called by TCRdb with MiXCR from the multiplex PCR reads. The sample contains 500,000 to 800,000 distinct CDR3 sequences, around 32% of which appear only once. Note on this clonotype: Its target is unknown.

The time point: persistent/refractory GD, antithyroid drugs over 5 years with positive TRAb. Researchers made the TCR library from RNA that was extracted from PBMCs. EDTA tubes were used for drawing around 9 milliliters of peripheral blood. Trimming cost V 3 bases and J 2 bases; bases outside gene matches: 4. The CDR3 consists of 15 residues. Per germline, CDR1 LNHDA and CDR2 SQIVND (reference sequence). The sequence was obtained from a female donor with Graves disease. The chain has TRBV19 and TRBJ2-7; TRBD2 matches 10 bases. The sample in question was peripheral blood mononuclear cells (PBMCs), obtained when the disease was refractory, from a patient treated with antithyroid drugs. CDR3 sequence: CASSMGSGRAYEQYF. CDR3 DNA sequence: TGTGCCAGTAGTATGGGAAGCGGGAGGGCCTACGAGCAGTACTTC.